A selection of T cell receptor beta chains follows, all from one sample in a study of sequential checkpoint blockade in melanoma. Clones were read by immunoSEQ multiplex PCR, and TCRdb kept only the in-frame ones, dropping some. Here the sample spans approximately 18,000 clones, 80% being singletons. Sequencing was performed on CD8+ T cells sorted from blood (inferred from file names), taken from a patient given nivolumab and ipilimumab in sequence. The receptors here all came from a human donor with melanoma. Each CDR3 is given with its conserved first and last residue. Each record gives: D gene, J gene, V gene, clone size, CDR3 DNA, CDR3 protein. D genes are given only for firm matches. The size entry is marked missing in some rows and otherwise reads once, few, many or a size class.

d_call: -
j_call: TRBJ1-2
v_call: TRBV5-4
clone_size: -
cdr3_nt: TGTGCCAGCAGCGGCGACAGAACCTATGGCTACACCTTC
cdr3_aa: CASSGDRTYGYTF

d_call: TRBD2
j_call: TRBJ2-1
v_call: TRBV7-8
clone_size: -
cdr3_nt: TGTGCCAGCAGCTTAGAGCCAGCGGGGGGTGTGGATGAGCAGTTCTTC
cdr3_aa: CASSLEPAGGVDEQFF

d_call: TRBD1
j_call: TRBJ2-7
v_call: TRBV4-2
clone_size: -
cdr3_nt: TGTGCCAGCAGCCAAGGACAGGGGGCAGGTTACGAGCAGTACTTC
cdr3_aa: CASSQGQGAGYEQYF

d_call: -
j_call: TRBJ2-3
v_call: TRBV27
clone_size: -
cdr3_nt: TGTGCCAGCACCCCGGGACTCGCCGGGGATACGCAGTATTTT
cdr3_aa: CASTPGLAGDTQYF

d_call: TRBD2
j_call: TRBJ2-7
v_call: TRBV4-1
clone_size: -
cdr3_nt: TGCGCCAGCAGCCAGGAGGGACTAGAGGGACACGAGCAGTACTTC
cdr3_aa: CASSQEGLEGHEQYF

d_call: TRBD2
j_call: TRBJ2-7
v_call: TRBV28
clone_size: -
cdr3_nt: TGTGCCAGCAAGATCCTAGCGGGAGCGTACGAGCAGTACTTC
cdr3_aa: CASKILAGAYEQYF

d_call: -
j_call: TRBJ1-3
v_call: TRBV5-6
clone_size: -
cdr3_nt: TGTGCCAGCAGCTTGAGCGGGCTTGGAAACACCATATATTTT
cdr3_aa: CASSLSGLGNTIYF

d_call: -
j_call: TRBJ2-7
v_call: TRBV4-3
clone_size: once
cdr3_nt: TGCGCCAGCAGCCAAGAACAGGGATTCGGGGGGAGAGAGCAGTACTTC
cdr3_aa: CASSQEQGFGGREQYF

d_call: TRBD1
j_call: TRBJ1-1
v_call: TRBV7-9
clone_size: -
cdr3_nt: TGTGCCAGCAGCGCCCCAGGGGGGAACACTGAAGCTTTCTTT
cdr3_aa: CASSAPGGNTEAFF

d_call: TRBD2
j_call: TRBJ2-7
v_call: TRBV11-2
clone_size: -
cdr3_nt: TGTGCCAGCAGCTTAGATGGTAGCGGGGGGAGCTCCTACGAGCAGTACTTC
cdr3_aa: CASSLDGSGGSSYEQYF

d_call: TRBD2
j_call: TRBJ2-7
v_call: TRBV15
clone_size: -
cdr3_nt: TGTGCCACCAGCAGAGAACCGGGTTTAGCGGGATCCTACGAGCAGTACTTC
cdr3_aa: CATSREPGLAGSYEQYF

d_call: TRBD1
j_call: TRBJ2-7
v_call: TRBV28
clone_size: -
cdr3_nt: TGTGCCAGCAGTTTATGGGGGACAGGTGGTTCCTACGAGCAGTACTTC
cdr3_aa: CASSLWGTGGSYEQYF

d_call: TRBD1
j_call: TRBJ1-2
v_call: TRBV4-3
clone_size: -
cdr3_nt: TGCGCCAGCAGCCAAGATTGGGACAGGACTAACTATGGCTACACCTTC
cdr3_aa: CASSQDWDRTNYGYTF

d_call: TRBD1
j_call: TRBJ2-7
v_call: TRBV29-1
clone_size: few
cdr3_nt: TGCAGTGCCGGGACAGGGGGCGGCTACGAGCAGTACTTC
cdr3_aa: CSAGTGGGYEQYF

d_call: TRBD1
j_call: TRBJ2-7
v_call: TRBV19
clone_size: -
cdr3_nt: TGTGCCAGTAGCAACAGGGGGGATGGATCCTACGAGCAGTACTTC
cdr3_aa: CASSNRGDGSYEQYF

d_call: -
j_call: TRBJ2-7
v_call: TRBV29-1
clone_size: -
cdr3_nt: TGCAGCGTTGATAGTGGGGACACAGTTTCTTACGAGCAGTACTTC
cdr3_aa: CSVDSGDTVSYEQYF

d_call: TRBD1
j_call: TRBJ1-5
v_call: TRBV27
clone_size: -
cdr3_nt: TGTGCCAGCAGGAGGGGGACAGGTAGCAATCAGCCCCAGCATTTT
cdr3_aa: CASRRGTGSNQPQHF

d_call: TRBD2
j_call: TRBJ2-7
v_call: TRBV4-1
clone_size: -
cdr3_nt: TGCGCCAGCAGCCAGTCTATAGCGGGAGGTACCCACGAGCAGTACTTC
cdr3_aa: CASSQSIAGGTHEQYF

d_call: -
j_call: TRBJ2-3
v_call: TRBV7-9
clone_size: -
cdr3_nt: TGTGCCAGCAGCTCAGCCACTTTGTTAGATACGCAGTATTTT
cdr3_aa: CASSSATLLDTQYF

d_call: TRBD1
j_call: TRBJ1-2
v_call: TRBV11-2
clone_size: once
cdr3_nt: TGTGCCAGCAGCCTCCGGGACAGAACTAACTATGGCTACACCTTC
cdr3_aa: CASSLRDRTNYGYTF

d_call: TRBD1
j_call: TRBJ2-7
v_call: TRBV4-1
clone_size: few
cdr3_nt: TGCGCCAGCAGCCAGGGACAGGGCTCCTACGAGCAGTACTTC
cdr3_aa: CASSQGQGSYEQYF

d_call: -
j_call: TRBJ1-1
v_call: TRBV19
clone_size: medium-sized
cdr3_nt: TGTGCCAGTAGTCTGGGCGTGAACACTGAAGCTTTCTTT
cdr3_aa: CASSLGVNTEAFF

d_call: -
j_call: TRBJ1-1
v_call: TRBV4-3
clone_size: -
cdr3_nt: TGCGCCAGCAGCCAAAATACAGGGTTCACTGAAGCTTTCTTT
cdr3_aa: CASSQNTGFTEAFF

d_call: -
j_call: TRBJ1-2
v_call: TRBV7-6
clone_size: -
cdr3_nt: TGTGCCAGCAGCGCGGGGACCAGCGGGGGTGGTTACACCTTC
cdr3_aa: CASSAGTSGGGYTF

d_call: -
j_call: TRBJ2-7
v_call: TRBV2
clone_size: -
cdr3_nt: TGTGCCAGCAGTTCCGGGATCTCCTACGAGCAGTACTTC
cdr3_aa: CASSSGISYEQYF

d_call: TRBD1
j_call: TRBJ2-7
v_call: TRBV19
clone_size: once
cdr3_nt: TGTGCCAGTAGTTTAGCGACAGGGGGCTCCTACGAGCAGTACTTC
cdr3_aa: CASSLATGGSYEQYF

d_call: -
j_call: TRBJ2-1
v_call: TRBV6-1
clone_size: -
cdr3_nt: TGTGCCAGTGGATGGAATGCGGCCTCCAATGAGCAGTTCTTC
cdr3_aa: CASGWNAASNEQFF

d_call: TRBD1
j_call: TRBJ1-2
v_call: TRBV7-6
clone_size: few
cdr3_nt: TGTGCCAGCAGCGCGGGACAGGGGACTAACTATGGCTACACCTTC
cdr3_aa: CASSAGQGTNYGYTF

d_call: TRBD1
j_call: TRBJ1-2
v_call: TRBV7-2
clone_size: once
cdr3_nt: TGTGCCAGCAGCCCCGATGGGAACAGGGGGCATGGCTACACCTTC
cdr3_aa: CASSPDGNRGHGYTF